This TCR beta chain was obtained from a study of OX40 agonist ivuxolimab in advanced cancers. Points from the study as a whole: Normalized expansion of T-cell clones was also low for some nonresponders. CD8+ T cells (on average) carried more expanded clones than CD4+ T cells.

Comments on this clone: Its antigen is not known.

Sequencing used immunoSEQ multiplex PCR; TCRdb keeps in-frame clones, though not all of them. The sample holds some 86,000 clones, more than 85% seen once. This sequence originates from an adult with an advanced solid tumor such as melanoma, head and neck, liver or kidney cancer. The source was CD4+ or CD8+ T cells sorted from blood, collected in a trial of the OX40 agonist ivuxolimab.

The CDR3 loop reads CASSFYSAGSYEQYF. The CDR3 nucleotides read TGTGCCAGCAGCTTTTATTCGGCGGGGTCCTACGAGCAGTACTTC. The chain carries TRBV7-9 and TRBJ2-7; D possibly corresponds to TRBD2 (6 bases). CDR1 is SEHNR, CDR2 FQNEAQ, per germline (reference sequence). The CDR3 is 15 residues long. V lost 3 bases and J 1 base, leaving 13 bases between the germline ends.